The clone carrying this T cell receptor (beta chain) has only a few counts. This sample stems from a study of T-cell memory formation after mild COVID-19. Germline V gives CDR1 SQVTM, CDR2 ANQGSEA. V was clipped by 7 bases and J by 0 bases, with 10 bases between them. The CDR3 is 12 amino acids. Constant-segment-primed 5'RACE gave TCR alpha and TCR beta cDNA libraries with sample barcodes and UMIs. TCRdb reprocessed the 5' RACE reads with MiXCR, giving one entry per CDR3 protein. The sample yields roughly 480,000 distinct CDR3 sequences, roughly 25% seen once. Sequencing was carried out using PBMCs or a T cell subset sorted from them (not recorded which). The V and J genes are TRBV29-1 and TRBJ2-7; D is unclear. This TCR was sampled from an adult woman who had mild COVID-19 (a few samples of this study predate the infection). Cell type and time point are not known. The CDR3 sequence is CSAMMPSYEQYF. The DNA for the CDR3 is TGCAGCGCGATGATGCCCTCCTACGAGCAGTACTTC.